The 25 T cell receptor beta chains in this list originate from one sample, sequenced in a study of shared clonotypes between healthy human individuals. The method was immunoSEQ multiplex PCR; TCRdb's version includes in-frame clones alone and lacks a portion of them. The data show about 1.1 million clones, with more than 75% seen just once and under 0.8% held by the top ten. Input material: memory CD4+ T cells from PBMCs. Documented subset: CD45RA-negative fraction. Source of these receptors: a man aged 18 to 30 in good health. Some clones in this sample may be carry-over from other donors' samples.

Here the CDR3 reads CASSPYRGGANQPQHF. The DNA of the CDR3 is TGCGCCAGCAGCCCCTATCGAGGGGGGGCAAATCAGCCCCAGCATTTT. The gene calls are TRBV4-1 and TRBJ1-5, with D perhaps matching TRBD1 (6 bases). With 4 bases removed from V and 4 bases from J, the gap between germline ends came to 17 bases. This CDR3 spans 16 amino acids. The germline V gene has CDR1 MGHRA and CDR2 YSYEKL.

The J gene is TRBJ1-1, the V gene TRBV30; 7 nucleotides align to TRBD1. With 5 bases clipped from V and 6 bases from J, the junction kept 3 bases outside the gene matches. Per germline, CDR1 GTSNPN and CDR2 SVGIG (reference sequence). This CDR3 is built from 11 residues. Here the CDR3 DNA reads TGTGCCTGGCAGGGGGGGGCTGAAGCTTTCTTT. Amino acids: CAWQGGAEAFF. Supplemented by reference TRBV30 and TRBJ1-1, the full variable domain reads SQTIHQWPATLVQPVGSPLSLECTVEGTSNPNLYWYRQAAGRGLQLLFYSVGIGQISSEVPQNLSASRPQDRQFILSSKKLLLSDSGFYLCAWQGGAEAFFGQGTRLTVV.

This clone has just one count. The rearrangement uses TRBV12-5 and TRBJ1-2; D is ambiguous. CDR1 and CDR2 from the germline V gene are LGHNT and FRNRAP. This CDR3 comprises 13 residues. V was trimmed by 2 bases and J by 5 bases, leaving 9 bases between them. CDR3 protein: CASGLYGEYGYTF. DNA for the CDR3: TGTGCTAGTGGTTTGTATGGGGAATATGGCTACACCTTC.

The CDR3 DNA is TGTGCCAGCAGTCTCGACCCGGCGGGCTCCTACGAGCAGTACTTC. Translated, it gives CASSLDPAGSYEQYF. The rearrangement uses TRBV6-5 and TRBJ2-7, with a possible D match to TRBD2 (5 bases). Deletions cut 5 bases from V and 0 bases from J, with 14 bases between. CDR3 length: 15 residues. Germline V gene data show CDR1 as MNHEY and CDR2 as SVGAGI.

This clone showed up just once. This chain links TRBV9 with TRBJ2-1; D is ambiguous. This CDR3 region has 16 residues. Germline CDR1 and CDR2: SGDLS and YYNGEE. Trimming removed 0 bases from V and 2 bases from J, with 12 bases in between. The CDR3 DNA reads TGTGCCAGCAGCGTAGTGGGCTCCCAGACCTACAATGAGCAGTTCTTC. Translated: CASSVVGSQTYNEQFF.

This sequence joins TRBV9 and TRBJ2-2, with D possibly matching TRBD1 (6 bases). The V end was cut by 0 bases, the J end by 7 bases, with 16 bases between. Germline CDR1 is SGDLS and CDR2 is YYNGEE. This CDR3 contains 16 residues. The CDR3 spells CASSVASQGLYGELFF. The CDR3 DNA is TGTGCCAGCAGCGTAGCGAGCCAGGGGTTATACGGGGAGCTGTTTTTT.

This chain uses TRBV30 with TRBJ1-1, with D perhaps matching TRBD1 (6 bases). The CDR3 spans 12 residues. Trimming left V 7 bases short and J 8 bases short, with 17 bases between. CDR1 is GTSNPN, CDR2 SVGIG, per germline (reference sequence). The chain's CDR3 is CASRARGLEAFF. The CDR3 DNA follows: TGTGCCTCCCGCGCCAGGGGTCTCGAAGCTTTCTTT.

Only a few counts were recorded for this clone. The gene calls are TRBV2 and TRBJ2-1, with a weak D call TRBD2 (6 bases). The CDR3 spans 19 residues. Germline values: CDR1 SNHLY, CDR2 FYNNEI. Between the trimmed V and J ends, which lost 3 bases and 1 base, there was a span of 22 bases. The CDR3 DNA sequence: TGTGCCAGCAGTGAGTTAGATCGTCCGGGAGAAGGGTCCTACAATGAGCAGTTCTTC. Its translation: CASSELDRPGEGSYNEQFF.

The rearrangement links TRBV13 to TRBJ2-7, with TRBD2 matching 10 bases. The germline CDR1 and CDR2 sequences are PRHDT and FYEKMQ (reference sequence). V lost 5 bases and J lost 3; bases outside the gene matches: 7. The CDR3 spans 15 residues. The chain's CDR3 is CASSGKGLALYEQYF. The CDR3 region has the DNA TGTGCCAGCAGCGGTAAGGGACTAGCGCTCTACGAGCAGTACTTC. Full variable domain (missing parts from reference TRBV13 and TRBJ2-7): AAGVIQSPRHLIKEKRETATLKCYPIPRHDTVYWYQQGPGQDPQFLISFYEKMQSDKGSIPDRFSAQQFSDYHSELNMSSLELGDSALYFCASSGKGLALYEQYFGPGTRLTVT.

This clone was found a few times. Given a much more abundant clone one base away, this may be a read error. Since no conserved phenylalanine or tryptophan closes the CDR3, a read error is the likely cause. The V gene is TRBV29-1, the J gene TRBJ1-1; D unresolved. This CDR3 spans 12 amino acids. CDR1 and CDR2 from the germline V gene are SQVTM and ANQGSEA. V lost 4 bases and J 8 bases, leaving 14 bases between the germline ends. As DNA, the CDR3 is TGCAGCGTTGGGTTTGCGGAGAGGGAAGCTTTCCTT. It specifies CSVGFAEREAFL.

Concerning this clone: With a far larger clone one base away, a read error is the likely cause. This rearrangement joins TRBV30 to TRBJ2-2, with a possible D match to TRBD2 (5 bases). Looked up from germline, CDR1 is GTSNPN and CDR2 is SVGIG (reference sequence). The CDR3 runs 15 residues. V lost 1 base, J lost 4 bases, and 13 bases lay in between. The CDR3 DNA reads TGTGCCTGGAGTGGACGGGGTCTTGGCACCGGGGAGCTGTTTTTT. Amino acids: CAWSGRGLGTGELFF.

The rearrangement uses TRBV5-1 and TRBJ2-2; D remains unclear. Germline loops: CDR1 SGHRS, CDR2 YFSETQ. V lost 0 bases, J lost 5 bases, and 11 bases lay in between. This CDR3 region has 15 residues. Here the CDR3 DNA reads TGCGCCAGCAGCTTGGACGGGTCCTTGACCGGGGAGCTGTTTTTT. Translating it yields CASSLDGSLTGELFF.

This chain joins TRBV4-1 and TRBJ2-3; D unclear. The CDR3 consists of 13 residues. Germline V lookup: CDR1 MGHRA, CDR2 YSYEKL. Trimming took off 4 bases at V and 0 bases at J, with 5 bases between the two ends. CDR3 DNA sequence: TGCGCCAGCAGCCGCCCTAGCACAGATACGCAGTATTTT. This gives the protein CASSRPSTDTQYF.

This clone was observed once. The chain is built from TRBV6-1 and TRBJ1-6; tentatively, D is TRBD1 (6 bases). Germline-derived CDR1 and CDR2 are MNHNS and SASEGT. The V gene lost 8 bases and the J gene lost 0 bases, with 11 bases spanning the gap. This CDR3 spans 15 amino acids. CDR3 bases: TGTGCCAGCGGAGGGGGGGCCTCCTATAATTCACCCCTCCACTTT. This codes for CASGGGASYNSPLHF.

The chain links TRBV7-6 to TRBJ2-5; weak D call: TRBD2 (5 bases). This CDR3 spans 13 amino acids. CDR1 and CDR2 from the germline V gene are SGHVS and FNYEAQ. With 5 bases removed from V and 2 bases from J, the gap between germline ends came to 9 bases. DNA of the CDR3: TGTGCCAGCAGCCTCGGGGTACAAGAGACCCAGTACTTC. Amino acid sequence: CASSLGVQETQYF.

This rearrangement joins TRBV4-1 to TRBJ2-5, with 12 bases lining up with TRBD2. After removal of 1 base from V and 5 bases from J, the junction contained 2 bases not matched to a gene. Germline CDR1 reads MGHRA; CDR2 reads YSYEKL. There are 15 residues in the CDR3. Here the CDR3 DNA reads TGCGCCAGCAGCCAAGGGACTAGCGGGATTGAGACCCAGTACTTC. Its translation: CASSQGTSGIETQYF.

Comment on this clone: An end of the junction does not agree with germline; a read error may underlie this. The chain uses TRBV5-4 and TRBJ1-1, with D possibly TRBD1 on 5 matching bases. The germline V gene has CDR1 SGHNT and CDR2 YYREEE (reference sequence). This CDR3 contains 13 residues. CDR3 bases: TGTGCCAGCAGATTGGACACAAACACTGAAGCTTTCTTT. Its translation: CASRLDTNTEAFF.

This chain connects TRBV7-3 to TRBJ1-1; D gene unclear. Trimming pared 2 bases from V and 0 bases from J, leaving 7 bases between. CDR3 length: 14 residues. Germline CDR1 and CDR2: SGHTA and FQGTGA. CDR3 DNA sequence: TGTGCCAGCAGCTTACTAAGCATGAACACTGAAGCTTTCTTT. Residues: CASSLLSMNTEAFF.

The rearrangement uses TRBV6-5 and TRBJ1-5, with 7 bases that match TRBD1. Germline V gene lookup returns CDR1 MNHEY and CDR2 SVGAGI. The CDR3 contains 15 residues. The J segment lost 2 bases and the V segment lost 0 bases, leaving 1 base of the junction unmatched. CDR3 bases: TGTGCCAGCAGTTACTCTGGGACAGGCAATCAGCCCCAGCATTTT. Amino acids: CASSYSGTGNQPQHF.

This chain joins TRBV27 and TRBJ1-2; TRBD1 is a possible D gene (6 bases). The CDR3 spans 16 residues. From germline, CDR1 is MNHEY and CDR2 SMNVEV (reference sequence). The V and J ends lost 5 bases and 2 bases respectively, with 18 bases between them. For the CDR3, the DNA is TGTGCCAGCAGTGCCCGGATGACAGGATCCAACTATGGCTACACCTTC. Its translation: CASSARMTGSNYGYTF.

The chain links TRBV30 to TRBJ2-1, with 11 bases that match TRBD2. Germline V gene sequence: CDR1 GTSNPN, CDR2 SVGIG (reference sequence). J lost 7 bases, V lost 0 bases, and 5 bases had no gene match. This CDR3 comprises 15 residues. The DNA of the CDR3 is TGTGCCTGGAGTGTAGTAGCGGGAGGGAAGAATGAGCAGTTCTTC. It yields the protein CAWSVVAGGKNEQFF. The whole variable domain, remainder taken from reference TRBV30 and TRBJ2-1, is SQTIHQWPATLVQPVGSPLSLECTVEGTSNPNLYWYRQAAGRGLQLLFYSVGIGQISSEVPQNLSASRPQDRQFILSSKKLLLSDSGFYLCAWSVVAGGKNEQFFGPGTRLTVL.

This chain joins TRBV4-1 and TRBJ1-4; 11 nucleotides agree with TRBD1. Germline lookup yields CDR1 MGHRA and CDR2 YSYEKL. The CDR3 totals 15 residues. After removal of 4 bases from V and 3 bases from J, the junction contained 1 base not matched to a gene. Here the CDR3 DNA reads TGCGCCAGCAGCCCGGGACAGGGGGCTAATGAAAAACTGTTTTTT. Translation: CASSPGQGANEKLFF.

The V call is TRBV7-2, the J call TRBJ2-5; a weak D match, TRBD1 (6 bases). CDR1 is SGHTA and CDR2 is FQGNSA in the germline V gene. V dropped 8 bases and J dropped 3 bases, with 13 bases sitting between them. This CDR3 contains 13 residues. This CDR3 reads CASSRTVEETQYF. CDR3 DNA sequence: TGTGCCAGCTCCCGGACAGTAGAAGAGACCCAGTACTTC.

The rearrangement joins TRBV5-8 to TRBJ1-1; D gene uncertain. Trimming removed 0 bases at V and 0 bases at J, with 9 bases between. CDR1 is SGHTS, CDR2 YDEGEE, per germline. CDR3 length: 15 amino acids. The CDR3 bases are TGTGCCAGCAGCTTGGTAGGACGTATGAACACTGAAGCTTTCTTT. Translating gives CASSLVGRMNTEAFF. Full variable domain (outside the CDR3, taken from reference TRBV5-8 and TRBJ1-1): EAGVTQSPTHLIKTRGQQATLRCSPISGHTSVYWYQQALGLGLQFLLWYDEGEERNRGNFPPRFSGRQFPNYSSELNVNALELEDSALYLCASSLVGRMNTEAFFGQGTRLTVV.

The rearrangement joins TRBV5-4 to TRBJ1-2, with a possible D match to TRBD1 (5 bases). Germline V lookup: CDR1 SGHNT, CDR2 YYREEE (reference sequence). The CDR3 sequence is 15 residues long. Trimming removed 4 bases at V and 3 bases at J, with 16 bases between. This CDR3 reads CASSPLGGAYYGYTF. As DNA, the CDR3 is TGTGCCAGCAGCCCGCTGGGTGGGGCTTACTATGGCTACACCTTC.